Given below is one TCR beta chain in context. Its cognate antigen has yet to be identified. A junction end diverges from the germline sequence, so it may reflect a read error. Read against the paper, the sample's treatment or condition label means: in vitro stimulation with specific CMV peptide epitopes to enrich CMV-specific T cells. The sequencer was an Illumina HiSeq 1500. TCRdb passed the public sequencing reads through fastp at Q25 and MiXCR, retaining productive beta sequences. Entries that share a CDR3 protein sequence are merged under the most common genes and DNA. A total of hundreds of thousands of distinct CDR3 sequences appear in this sample, 31% of them only once. The ten largest account for over 10% of the sample. The CDR3 runs 16 amino acids, cysteine and phenylalanine included. CDR3 DNA only is kept here, 48 bases in frame from base 1. The germline V gene encodes CDR1 SGHTA and CDR2 FQGNSA.

This sample is part of a study of T cell repertoires in cytomegalovirus infection (dated by TCRdb to between 2018 and 2021). Some background on the complete study: Peptide stimulations targeted recently identified HLA-C-restricted CMV epitopes, whose presentation resists viral immunomodulation, together with well-studied HLA-B-restricted epitopes. Donor HLA type was relevant to the analysis, because carriage of CMV infection together with the matching HLA type was indicated by public TCR beta signatures. The study at large found these results: In both this cohort and an independent cohort of a few hundred donors, the cumulative frequency of public TCR beta family members distinguished carriers of CMV infection plus the relevant HLA type. The ex vivo response was dominated by HLA-C-restricted CMV-specific TCR beta clonotypes, which also provided the single most frequent clonotype in two of eight donors.

The sequence derives from a human donor in good health (CMV status not recorded). Some clones in this sample may be carry-over from other donors' samples. The sequencing used cultured CD8+ T cells from PBMCs, collected from culture after CMV antigen stimulation. This receptor chain uses TRBV7-2 and TRBJ2-2, with 10 junctional bases fitting TRBD2. The CDR3 in this case is CVSRPGLAPNTGELFF. In nucleotides, the sequence is TGTGTCAGCAGACCGGGACTAGCGCCGAACACCGGGGAGCTGTTTTTT.